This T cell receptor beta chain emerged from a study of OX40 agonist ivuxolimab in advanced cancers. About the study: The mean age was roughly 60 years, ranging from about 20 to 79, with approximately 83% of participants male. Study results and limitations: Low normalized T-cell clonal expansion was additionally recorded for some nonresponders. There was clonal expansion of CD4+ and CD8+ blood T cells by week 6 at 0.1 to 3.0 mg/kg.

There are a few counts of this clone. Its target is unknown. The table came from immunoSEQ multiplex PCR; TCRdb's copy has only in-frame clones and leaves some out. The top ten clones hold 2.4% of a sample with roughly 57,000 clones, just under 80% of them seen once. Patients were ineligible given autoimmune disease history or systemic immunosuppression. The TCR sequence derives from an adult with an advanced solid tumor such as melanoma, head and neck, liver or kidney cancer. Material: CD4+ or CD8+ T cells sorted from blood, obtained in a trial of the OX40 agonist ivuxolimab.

CDR3 sequence reads: CASSYSLAGGHEQYF. The CDR3 coding sequence is TGTGCCAGCAGTTACTCGCTAGCGGGAGGCCACGAGCAGTACTTC. This rearrangement joins TRBV6-5 to TRBJ2-7; 11 positions agree with TRBD2. CDR1 MNHEY and CDR2 SVGAGI come from the germline V gene. The V gene end was trimmed by 0 bases and the J gene end by 5 bases; junction bases not matched to a gene: 3. CDR3 length: 15 residues.